This T cell receptor beta chain was captured by sequencing in a study of T cell responses to AZD1222 COVID-19 vaccine. Study details: Analyses pooled second doses at about 4 or about 12 weeks.

Concerning this clone: No antigen is known for it.

Sequenced by immunoSEQ multiplex PCR; TCRdb stores in-frame clones only, minus some. The sample has 150,000 or so clones; about 89% are singletons. Germline CDR1 is KGHDR and CDR2 is SFDVKD. V was trimmed by 1 base and J by 1 base, leaving 3 bases between them. The CDR3 is 13 amino acids. Overall study findings and caveats: Reportedly, close to half of spike-specific TCRs are directed against unmutated variant regions. Most donors were white British and more were female, and clonal diversity was possibly underestimated. Without day 14 samples, only post-peak T cell repertoires were studied.

Sample: peripheral blood, taken on day 0 of AZD1222 vaccination. The source of this sequence is an adult in good health. J is TRBJ1-1 and V is TRBV24-1, with no clear D. This chain's CDR3 is CATSDFGNTEAFF. The CDR3 DNA follows: TGTGCCACCAGTGATTTCGGGAACACTGAAGCTTTCTTT.